The present T cell receptor beta chain was sequenced within a study of radiation and T cells in renal cell carcinoma. The CDR3 covers 14 residues. The germline gives CDR1 KGHSH, CDR2 LQKENI. Trimming left V 3 bases short and J 3 bases short, with 12 bases between. The assay was immunoSEQ multiplex PCR, and TCRdb's table has in-frame clones only and misses some. Altogether 95,000 to 150,000 clones are present, 65% to 85% being singletons, with the ten largest covering roughly 5%. Stated time point: blood 2 weeks post-SBRT. Indicated treatment: 15 Gy SBRT to primary tumor, nephrectomy 4 weeks later. The patient's renal cell carcinoma had clear cell pathology.

This sample comprised blood, obtained from a patient whose treatment included radiotherapy and nephrectomy. This receptor was obtained from a man aged 45-65 years with renal cell carcinoma. The J gene is TRBJ2-7, the V gene TRBV18, with D unresolved. CDR3 nucleotides: TGTGCCAGCTCACCCCCGAGCCTATTCTACGAGCAGTACTTC. This encodes CASSPPSLFYEQYF.